A single sample gave rise to the 25 T cell receptor beta chains below, sequenced in a study of CD8+ T cells in alopecia areata listed by TCRdb under 2018. The library was produced with the immunoSEQ multiplex PCR assay. To provide template for TCR sequencing, every sample had RNA extracted and reverse transcribed into cDNA. TCRdb limited this immuneACCESS table to in-frame rearrangements with V and J called. A share of clones is missing; checked studies link under half to unresolved V genes, and the rest is unexplained. The sample yields about 150,000 clones; roughly 48% were counted once. The ten largest clones represent about 6.8% of the sample. Sequencing was performed on CD4+ T cells sorted from blood. Receptors originate from a human donor with alopecia areata.

This clone was seen more than once but under ten times. The chain joins TRBV19 to TRBJ2-3; 7 bases line up with TRBD2. Per the germline V gene, CDR1 is LNHDA and CDR2 is SQIVND (reference sequence). The J segment lost 3 bases and the V segment lost 5 bases, leaving 14 bases of the junction unmatched. The CDR3 has 17 amino acids. The CDR3 sequence is CASSPRIASGQTDTQYF. CDR3 DNA: TGTGCCAGTAGTCCGCGAATCGCTAGCGGACAAACAGATACGCAGTATTTT. The full variable domain, with the rest looked up from reference TRBV19 and TRBJ2-3, is DGGITQSPKYLFRKEGQNVTLSCEQNLNHDAMYWYRQDPGQGLRLIYYSQIVNDFQKGDIAEGYSVSREKKESFPLTVTSAQKNPTAFYLCASSPRIASGQTDTQYFGPGTRLTVL.

The rearrangement links TRBV7-8 to TRBJ1-1; tentative D call: TRBD1 (5 bases). Germline-derived CDR1 and CDR2 are SGHVS and FQNEAQ. The CDR3 runs to 12 residues. Trimming cost V 4 bases and J 7 bases, with 10 bases left between them. The CDR3 loop is CASSSRGNEAFF. In DNA, the CDR3 is TGTGCCAGCAGCTCACGGGGGAATGAAGCTTTCTTT.

This clone was seen a handful of times. The genes are TRBV13 and TRBJ2-7; 7 nucleotides match TRBD1. The CDR3 sequence is 14 residues long. Germline CDR1 is PRHDT and CDR2 is FYEKMQ (reference sequence). V shed 5 bases, J shed 2 bases, and the junction held 6 bases outside the gene matches. CDR3 in amino acids: CASSPRDRAYEQYF. CDR3 sequence (DNA): TGTGCCAGCAGCCCCAGGGACAGAGCCTACGAGCAGTACTTC.

V and J are TRBV2 and TRBJ1-2; D ambiguous. Trimming pared 6 bases from V and 2 bases from J, leaving 1 base between. Germline V CDR1 and CDR2: SNHLY, FYNNEI. The length of the CDR3 is 10 residues. DNA of the CDR3: TGTGCCAGCAGGAACTATGGCTACACCTTC. Translation gives CASRNYGYTF. The full variable domain, its missing parts supplied by reference TRBV2 and TRBJ1-2, is EPEVTQTPSHQVTQMGQEVILRCVPISNHLYFYWYRQILGQKVEFLVSFYNNEISEKSEIFDDQFSVERPDGSNFTLKIRSTKLEDSAMYFCASRNYGYTFGSGTRLTVV.

This clone was detected only a few times. The V gene is TRBV5-1, the J gene TRBJ2-7; TRBD2 aligns across 11 bases. The V segment lost 5 bases and the J segment 3 bases; nucleotides outside the gene matches: 4. The CDR3 has 14 residues. Germline CDR1 is SGHRS and CDR2 is YFSETQ. The CDR3 DNA follows: TGCGCCAGCAGTACGGGACTAGCGGTCTACGAGCAGTACTTC. Translation: CASSTGLAVYEQYF.

The chain combines TRBV7-9 with TRBJ1-1; D is undetermined. Trimming left V 8 bases short and J 4 bases short, with 14 bases between. The CDR3 consists of 13 residues. The germline V gene encodes CDR1 SEHNR and CDR2 FQNEAQ (reference sequence). The CDR3 loop reads CASRSLGLTEAFF. CDR3 DNA sequence: TGTGCCAGCCGTAGCTTAGGTCTCACTGAAGCTTTCTTT.

The chain links TRBV5-4 to TRBJ2-1; 9 bases are shared with TRBD2. The CDR3 loop spans 15 amino acids. Germline V lookup: CDR1 SGHNT, CDR2 YYREEE (reference sequence). V was clipped by 4 bases and J by 9 bases; unmatched bases: 11. The DNA of the CDR3 is TGTGCCAGCAGCCGTCCCACCGGGACTAGCAGTGAGCAGTTCTTC. Translating it yields CASSRPTGTSSEQFF.

This clone was seen a few times. The chain recombines TRBV7-9 with TRBJ1-3; tentatively, D is TRBD1 (5 bases). The V and J ends lost 4 bases and 2 bases respectively, with 12 bases between them. This CDR3 contains 15 residues. CDR1 and CDR2 from the germline V gene are SEHNR and FQNEAQ (reference sequence). The CDR3 protein is CASSSYGTAGNTIYF. The CDR3 DNA follows: TGTGCCAGCAGCTCATACGGGACGGCTGGAAACACCATATATTTT.

This clone was recorded many times. V usage is TRBV5-1 and J usage is TRBJ2-3; 9 bases fit TRBD2. Germline V gives CDR1 SGHRS, CDR2 YFSETQ. The trim removed 3 bases at V and 2 bases at J, leaving 7 bases unmatched. This CDR3 has 16 residues. The CDR3 region has the DNA TGCGCCAGCAGCTCCCCGGGACTAGCATCCACAGATACGCAGTATTTT. Amino acid sequence: CASSSPGLASTDTQYF.

The V gene is TRBV5-1, the J gene TRBJ2-7; no clear D gene. The CDR3 is made up of 13 amino acids. The germline CDR1 and CDR2 sequences are SGHRS and YFSETQ. The V end was cut by 3 bases, the J end by 3 bases, with 10 bases between. DNA of the CDR3: TGCGCCAGCAGCTCCCAGCTCGGCTACGAGCAGTACTTC. This sequence encodes CASSSQLGYEQYF. Based on the CDR3 plus reference TRBV5-1 and TRBJ2-7, the full variable domain is KAGVTQTPRYLIKTRGQQVTLSCSPISGHRSVSWYQQTPGQGLQFLFEYFSETQRNKGNFPGRFSGRQFSNSRSEMNVSTLELGDSALYLCASSSQLGYEQYFGPGTRLTVT.

The V and J genes are TRBV7-3 and TRBJ2-1; TRBD2 might be the D (5 bases). The CDR3 covers 13 residues. V was shortened by 2 bases and J by 5 bases, with 7 bases between the two germline ends. Germline V gene lookup returns CDR1 SGHTA and CDR2 FQGTGA. CDR3 DNA: TGTGCCAGCAGCTTATCACTAGACAATGAGCAGTTCTTC. Residues: CASSLSLDNEQFF.

The rearrangement uses TRBV10-2 and TRBJ1-2; 9 nucleotides align to TRBD1. Germline trimming cut 3 bases from V and 7 bases from J; bases unmatched to any gene: 9. CDR3 length: 15 amino acids. The V gene's germline CDR1 is WSHSY and CDR2 SAAADI. The CDR3 sequence is CASSDPGTGLSGYTF. CDR3 nucleotide sequence: TGCGCCAGCAGTGACCCCGGGACAGGGTTGAGTGGCTACACCTTC.

V usage is TRBV2 and J usage is TRBJ2-5; 11 positions agree with TRBD2. This CDR3 is built from 15 residues. V lost 6 bases and J lost 5; bases outside the gene matches: 8. Germline CDR1 SNHLY, CDR2 FYNNEI. The CDR3: CASRALAGVPETQYF. CDR3 in DNA: TGTGCCAGCAGAGCACTAGCGGGAGTTCCTGAGACCCAGTACTTC.

This rearrangement joins TRBV5-1 to TRBJ1-2; D ambiguous. Trimming took 0 bases from V and 6 from J, leaving 15 bases between them. From germline, CDR1 is SGHRS and CDR2 YFSETQ. The CDR3 runs 15 residues. Here the CDR3 reads CASSLAGRAGNGYTF. The CDR3 DNA is TGCGCCAGCAGCTTGGCCGGTCGGGCGGGGAATGGCTACACCTTC.

A note on this clone: The junction differs from germline at one of its ends, possibly a read error. The chain joins TRBV9 to TRBJ2-7; 9 bases line up with TRBD2. The V gene's germline CDR1 is SGDLS and CDR2 YYNGEE. The CDR3 sequence is 15 residues long. The CDR3 here is CASSVATWGTSPVKF. DNA for the CDR3: TGTGCCAGCAGCGTAGCTACGTGGGGGACTAGCCCCGTCAAGTTC. The variable domain in full, with the rest retrieved from reference TRBV9 and TRBJ2-7, is DSGVTQTPKHLITATGQRVTLRCSPRSGDLSVYWYQQSLDQGLQFLIQYYNGEERAKGNILERFSAQQFPDLHSELNLSSLELGDSALYFCASSVATWGTSPVKFGPGTRLTVT.

This chain links TRBV2 with TRBJ2-7, with TRBD1 matching over 7 bases. The CDR3 runs to 11 residues. Per the germline V gene, CDR1 is SNHLY and CDR2 is FYNNEI. V trimming: 9 bases; J trimming: 2 bases; junction bases outside the gene matches: 1. The CDR3 is CARGTAYEQYF. CDR3 nucleotides: TGTGCCAGAGGGACAGCCTACGAGCAGTACTTC.

The chain uses TRBV18 and TRBJ2-1; D uncertain. Germline V gene data show CDR1 as KGHSH and CDR2 as LQKENI. The germline V and J ends were trimmed by 3 bases and 8 bases, with 14 bases remaining between them. The CDR3 is 14 amino acids. The CDR3 protein is CASSPDLVTHEQFF. The CDR3 DNA reads as TGTGCCAGCTCACCGGATCTAGTTACCCATGAGCAGTTCTTC. Complete variable domain (other parts from reference TRBV18 and TRBJ2-1): NAGVMQNPRHLVRRRGQEARLRCSPMKGHSHVYWYRQLPEEGLKFMVYLQKENIIDESGMPKERFSAEFPKEGPSILRIQQVVRGDSAAYFCASSPDLVTHEQFFGPGTRLTVL.

Here the CDR3 DNA reads TGCAGCGTTGAAAGGGGTCAGAATGGCTACACCTTC. Residues: CSVERGQNGYTF. This chain joins TRBV29-1 and TRBJ1-2, with TRBD1 as a possible D gene (5 bases). The CDR3 totals 12 residues. CDR1 and CDR2 from the germline V gene are SQVTM and ANQGSEA. Trimming pared 2 bases from V and 6 bases from J, leaving 10 bases between. Filled out from reference TRBV29-1 and TRBJ1-2, the complete variable domain reads SAVISQKPSRDICQRGTSLTIQCQVDSQVTMMFWYRQQPGQSLTLIATANQGSEATYESGFVIDKFPISRPNLTFSTLTVSNMSPEDSSIYLCSVERGQNGYTFGSGTRLTVV.

The sample holds a few counts of this clone. This chain joins TRBV7-2 and TRBJ2-7; the D gene is possibly TRBD2 (6 bases). CDR3 length: 15 amino acids. With 1 base removed from V and 2 bases from J, the gap between germline ends came to 12 bases. The germline CDR1 and CDR2 sequences are SGHTA and FQGNSA. In nucleotides, the CDR3 is TGTGCCAGCAGCTTAGAACCAGCGGGCGCCTACGAGCAGTACTTC. Translating gives CASSLEPAGAYEQYF.

Only a few counts were recorded for this clone. The chain carries TRBV19 and TRBJ2-7; D might be TRBD2 (6 bases). V shed 5 bases and J shed 2 bases, with 10 bases lying between them. In germline, CDR1 is LNHDA, CDR2 SQIVND (reference sequence). This CDR3 spans 13 amino acids. The CDR3 nucleotides are TGTGCCAGTAGTCCGTGGGGGGCCTACGAGCAGTACTTC. Translating gives CASSPWGAYEQYF.

The chain carries TRBV2 and TRBJ2-7; 11 bases map to TRBD2. Germline-derived CDR1 and CDR2 are SNHLY and FYNNEI. The CDR3 has 16 amino acids. V shed 0 bases, J shed 4 bases, and the junction held 5 bases outside the gene matches. The CDR3 DNA reads as TGTGCCAGCAGTGAAGCCGGGACTAGCGGACGGTACGAGCAGTACTTC. This encodes CASSEAGTSGRYEQYF. Full variable domain (missing parts from reference TRBV2 and TRBJ2-7): EPEVTQTPSHQVTQMGQEVILRCVPISNHLYFYWYRQILGQKVEFLVSFYNNEISEKSEIFDDQFSVERPDGSNFTLKIRSTKLEDSAMYFCASSEAGTSGRYEQYFGPGTRLTVT.

The chain couples TRBV2 to TRBJ2-2; maybe TRBD1 (6 bases). The germline V and J ends were trimmed by 4 bases and 13 bases, with 7 bases remaining between them. The CDR3 is 10 residues long. In germline, CDR1 is SNHLY, CDR2 FYNNEI. The CDR3 loop is CASSVQGLFF. The DNA for the CDR3 is TGTGCCAGCAGTGTACAGGGGCTGTTTTTT.

The chain recombines TRBV5-1 with TRBJ1-1; 7 bases fit TRBD1. CDR1 is SGHRS, CDR2 YFSETQ, per germline. The CDR3 is 14 amino acids. After removal of 4 bases from V and 4 bases from J, the junction contained 7 bases not matched to a gene. CDR3 nucleotide sequence: TGCGCCAGCAGCGCGACAGGGAGCGGCACTGAAGCTTTCTTT. Translated, it gives CASSATGSGTEAFF.

V gene TRBV2 combines with J gene TRBJ2-7; the D gene is possibly TRBD2 (5 bases). This CDR3 has 11 amino acids. The ends were cut back, 6 bases at V and 3 bases at J, with 6 bases in the middle. Germline values: CDR1 SNHLY, CDR2 FYNNEI. The CDR3 DNA follows: TGTGCCAGCAGGAGGGACTACGAGCAGTACTTC. It codes for CASRRDYEQYF. The whole variable domain, remainder taken from reference TRBV2 and TRBJ2-7, is EPEVTQTPSHQVTQMGQEVILRCVPISNHLYFYWYRQILGQKVEFLVSFYNNEISEKSEIFDDQFSVERPDGSNFTLKIRSTKLEDSAMYFCASRRDYEQYFGPGTRLTVT.

V usage is TRBV19 and J usage is TRBJ2-7, with D possibly TRBD2 on 6 matching bases. The CDR3 totals 11 residues. Germline-derived CDR1 and CDR2 are LNHDA and SQIVND (reference sequence). V lost 8 bases and J 3 bases, leaving 8 bases between the germline ends. Written as DNA, the CDR3 is TGTGCCAGTCGGGGGTTCTACGAGCAGTACTTC. This codes for CASRGFYEQYF.